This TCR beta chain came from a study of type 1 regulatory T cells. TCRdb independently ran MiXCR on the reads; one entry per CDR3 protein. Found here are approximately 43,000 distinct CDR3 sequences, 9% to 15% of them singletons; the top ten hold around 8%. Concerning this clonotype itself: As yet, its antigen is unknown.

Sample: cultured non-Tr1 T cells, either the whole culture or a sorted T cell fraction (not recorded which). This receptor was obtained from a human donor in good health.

Here the CDR3 reads CASSPGAADTGELFF. The CDR3 bases are TGCGCCAGCAGCCCTGGGGCGGCAGACACCGGGGAGCTGTTTTTT. This chain uses TRBV5-1 with TRBJ2-2; D perhaps matches TRBD1 (5 bases). Trimming removed 4 bases at V and 3 bases at J, with 13 bases between. CDR1 SGHRS and CDR2 YFSETQ come from the germline V gene. CDR3 size: 15 residues.